These T cell receptor beta chains were read from a single sample in a study of response to subunit inactivated influenza vaccine. TCRdb passed the RT-PCR reads through MiXCR, listing each CDR3 protein once. The table shows about 530,000 distinct CDR3 sequences, with roughly 10% occurring only once. The starting material was PBMCs from blood, obtained on the day of vaccination. These receptors came from a man aged 45-65 years who received an inactivated influenza vaccine. The CDR3 runs from the conserved cysteine through the conserved F or W. D genes are given only for firm matches. The listing skips clone size in some rows; elsewhere it reads once, few, many or a size class.

J: TRBJ2-1
size: NA
V: TRBV6-2/TRBV6-3
D: NA
DNA: TGTGCCAGCAGTTCAGGGGTAGGCGGCACTGAGCAGTTCTTC
CDR3: CASSSGVGGTEQFF

J: TRBJ1-2
size: few
V: TRBV20-1
D: NA
DNA: TGCAGTGCAGAAGGGACTCGCGATGGCTACACCTTC
CDR3: CSAEGTRDGYTF

J: TRBJ2-1
size: NA
V: TRBV4-3
D: TRBD2
DNA: TGCGCCAGCAGCCAATCCAGCGGGGGGATCTACAATGAGCAGTTCTTC
CDR3: CASSQSSGGIYNEQFF

J: TRBJ1-1
size: many
V: TRBV20-1
D: NA
DNA: TGCAGTGCCCCAGGGGAGGGGAACACTGAAGCTTTCTTT
CDR3: CSAPGEGNTEAFF

J: TRBJ2-1
size: NA
V: TRBV18
D: NA
DNA: TGTGCCAGCTCACCGCCGGGGAGGGGGCACTCCTACAATGAGCAGTTCTTC
CDR3: CASSPPGRGHSYNEQFF

J: TRBJ2-3
size: NA
V: TRBV6-1
D: NA
DNA: TGTGCCAGCTCCCTGGGTGGCTCTGGCACAGATACGCAGTATTTT
CDR3: CASSLGGSGTDTQYF

J: TRBJ2-3
size: many
V: TRBV10-3
D: NA
DNA: TGTGCCATCAGTGGGGGAGATACGCAGTATTTT
CDR3: CAISGGDTQYF

J: TRBJ2-5
size: NA
V: TRBV7-7
D: NA
DNA: TGTGCCAGCAGCCCGGACGGACCGGAGACCCAGTACTTC
CDR3: CASSPDGPETQYF

J: TRBJ1-3
size: few
V: TRBV3-1
D: NA
DNA: TGTGCCAGCAGCCACAAACAGGGAAGTAACACCATATATTTT
CDR3: CASSHKQGSNTIYF

J: TRBJ2-1
size: NA
V: TRBV5-5
D: NA
DNA: TGTGCCAGCAGTTGGGCACCTGATAGGGAGCAGTTCTTC
CDR3: CASSWAPDREQFF

J: TRBJ1-6
size: many
V: TRBV27
D: NA
DNA: TGTGCCAGCAGTTTCACACCCTATAATTCACCCCTCCACTTT
CDR3: CASSFTPYNSPLHF

J: TRBJ2-7
size: many
V: TRBV7-2
D: TRBD1
DNA: TGTGCCAGCAGCTTAGAAACAGGGGGCTACGAGCAGTACTTC
CDR3: CASSLETGGYEQYF

J: TRBJ2-7
size: many
V: TRBV9
D: TRBD2
DNA: TGTGCCAGCAGCGTAGACGGGGGGGCGCTAGCGGGAGCCCTTGGCGAGCAGTACTTC
CDR3: CASSVDGGALAGALGEQYF

J: TRBJ2-3
size: few
V: TRBV18
D: NA
DNA: TGTGCCAGCTCACCGATGAACAGAGGACCTCGCACAGATACGCAGTATTTT
CDR3: CASSPMNRGPRTDTQYF

J: TRBJ2-6
size: many
V: TRBV12-3/TRBV12-4
D: TRBD2
DNA: TGTGCCAGCACCCCACTAGCGGGGGAATTCTCTGGGGCCAACGTCCTGACTTTC
CDR3: CASTPLAGEFSGANVLTF

J: TRBJ2-1
size: few
V: TRBV7-9
D: TRBD1
DNA: TGTGCCAGCAGCGCTGTCGGACAGGGCAGGTTCTTC
CDR3: CASSAVGQGRFF

J: TRBJ2-1
size: few
V: TRBV29-1
D: TRBD2
DNA: TGCAGCGTTGAAGCGATTAGCGGGAGTAGGAGTGAGCAGTTCTTC
CDR3: CSVEAISGSRSEQFF

J: TRBJ2-7
size: few
V: TRBV9
D: NA
DNA: TGTGCCAGCAGCGTTTCACCAAAGACCTACGAGCAGTACTTC
CDR3: CASSVSPKTYEQYF

J: TRBJ2-7
size: NA
V: TRBV12-3/TRBV12-4
D: NA
DNA: TGTGCCAGCAGTTTAAGCGAGCTCTACGAGCAGTACTTC
CDR3: CASSLSELYEQYF

J: TRBJ2-3
size: NA
V: TRBV6-2/TRBV6-3
D: NA
DNA: TGTGCCAGCAGTGGGGCAGGCGCAGATACGCAGTATTTT
CDR3: CASSGAGADTQYF

J: TRBJ2-7
size: few
V: TRBV7-8
D: NA
DNA: TGTGCCAGCAGCTCACCCTTCGGGGGCCGGGGCTACGAGCAGTACTTC
CDR3: CASSSPFGGRGYEQYF

J: TRBJ2-7
size: NA
V: TRBV12-3/TRBV12-4
D: NA
DNA: TGTGCCAGCAGTAAGGGAGGGGGAGCGAGGCCCGAGCAGTACTTC
CDR3: CASSKGGGARPEQYF

J: TRBJ1-1
size: few
V: TRBV27
D: NA
DNA: TGTGCCAGCAGTCCGCGAACGAGAGGGAGTGGCACTGAAGCTTTCTTT
CDR3: CASSPRTRGSGTEAFF

J: TRBJ2-7
size: NA
V: TRBV15
D: NA
DNA: TGTGCCACCAGCAGAGATCGGACACCTACCTACGAGCAGTACTTC
CDR3: CATSRDRTPTYEQYF

J: TRBJ2-2
size: few
V: TRBV12-3/TRBV12-4
D: TRBD1
DNA: TGTGCCAGCATCAATGGGACAGGGAACACCGGGGAGCTGTTTTTT
CDR3: CASINGTGNTGELFF

J: TRBJ1-1
size: NA
V: TRBV7-9
D: NA
DNA: TGTGCCAGCAGTCGCCAGGGCCCTTACACTGAAGCTTTCTTT
CDR3: CASSRQGPYTEAFF

J: TRBJ2-7
size: NA
V: TRBV20-1
D: TRBD2
DNA: TGCAGTGCCAGGCCGCTAGCGGTCCCCTACGAGCAGTACTTC
CDR3: CSARPLAVPYEQYF